This is a list of T cell receptor beta chains from one sample in a study of beta chain features in type 1 diabetes. The protocol was immunoSEQ multiplex PCR, while the TCRdb copy is restricted to in-frame clones and leaves out a portion. The sample lists 450,000 or so clones, about an eighth occurring once. Sequencing used naive CD4+ T cells from blood. The source is a woman under 30 in good health. The CDR3 runs from the conserved cysteine through the conserved F or W. The order of the fields is clone size, V gene, J gene, D gene, CDR3 protein. D genes are given only for firm matches. Expanded clones get a size class; other rows say once, few or many, or leave the size out.

abundance: NA; v_gene: TRBV7-2; j_gene: TRBJ2-1; d_gene: TRBD2; CDR3aa: CASSLRTSGSNEQFF
abundance: NA; v_gene: TRBV7-3; j_gene: TRBJ2-1; d_gene: TRBD1; CDR3aa: CASSQDRDDEQFF
abundance: NA; v_gene: TRBV2; j_gene: TRBJ2-3; d_gene: NA; CDR3aa: CASSEVVDTQYF
abundance: NA; v_gene: TRBV12-5; j_gene: TRBJ2-5; d_gene: NA; CDR3aa: CASGLVPETQYF
abundance: NA; v_gene: TRBV30; j_gene: TRBJ1-5; d_gene: TRBD1; CDR3aa: CAWSLTGLYQPQHF
abundance: few; v_gene: TRBV9; j_gene: TRBJ2-1; d_gene: TRBD1; CDR3aa: CASSVGDRDYNEQFF
abundance: NA; v_gene: TRBV9; j_gene: TRBJ2-2; d_gene: NA; CDR3aa: CASSPRLAGELFF
abundance: few; v_gene: TRBV5-1; j_gene: TRBJ2-1; d_gene: TRBD1; CDR3aa: CASSLGQGAYEQFF
abundance: few; v_gene: TRBV19; j_gene: TRBJ2-7; d_gene: NA; CDR3aa: CASSPGTGSYEQYF
abundance: NA; v_gene: TRBV27; j_gene: TRBJ2-7; d_gene: NA; CDR3aa: CASSRAGKTSEQYF
abundance: many; v_gene: TRBV7-2; j_gene: TRBJ2-7; d_gene: NA; CDR3aa: CASSFVLGYEQYF
abundance: NA; v_gene: TRBV6-5; j_gene: TRBJ1-1; d_gene: NA; CDR3aa: CASSNIVGGAAGAFF
abundance: few; v_gene: TRBV7-7; j_gene: TRBJ2-2; d_gene: NA; CDR3aa: CASSPRRGGELFF
abundance: few; v_gene: TRBV9; j_gene: TRBJ2-4; d_gene: NA; CDR3aa: CASSAAGIGYIQYF
abundance: NA; v_gene: TRBV29-1; j_gene: TRBJ2-3; d_gene: NA; CDR3aa: CSVDEGRTTDTQYF
abundance: NA; v_gene: TRBV14; j_gene: TRBJ1-2; d_gene: NA; CDR3aa: CASSQEGYSYGGYTF
abundance: few; v_gene: TRBV7-2; j_gene: TRBJ2-3; d_gene: NA; CDR3aa: CASSLDPGGPTQYF
abundance: NA; v_gene: TRBV20-1; j_gene: TRBJ2-4; d_gene: NA; CDR3aa: CSVPMGSIQYF
abundance: NA; v_gene: TRBV29-1; j_gene: TRBJ1-4; d_gene: NA; CDR3aa: CSVIQGSEKLFF
abundance: NA; v_gene: TRBV29-1; j_gene: TRBJ2-3; d_gene: TRBD2; CDR3aa: CSGETGGTEVSF
abundance: few; v_gene: TRBV28; j_gene: TRBJ2-1; d_gene: TRBD1; CDR3aa: CASRPLGTANEQFF
abundance: NA; v_gene: TRBV7-9; j_gene: TRBJ2-1; d_gene: TRBD1; CDR3aa: CASSLKGTDYNEQFF
abundance: few; v_gene: TRBV9; j_gene: TRBJ2-3; d_gene: NA; CDR3aa: CASSVRLGGGTDTQYF
abundance: NA; v_gene: TRBV6-6; j_gene: TRBJ1-2; d_gene: TRBD1; CDR3aa: CASSHGQGTSYTF
abundance: NA; v_gene: TRBV6-5; j_gene: TRBJ2-7; d_gene: TRBD2; CDR3aa: CASSYSGGRGEQYF
abundance: many; v_gene: TRBV29-1; j_gene: TRBJ1-6; d_gene: TRBD1; CDR3aa: CSVGSRGLLHF
abundance: NA; v_gene: TRBV7-2; j_gene: TRBJ2-4; d_gene: NA; CDR3aa: CASSFKNIQYF
abundance: few; v_gene: TRBV7-2; j_gene: TRBJ2-3; d_gene: NA; CDR3aa: CASSTQGWGTDTQYF
abundance: few; v_gene: TRBV15; j_gene: TRBJ2-5; d_gene: NA; CDR3aa: CATSRDKGGRETQYF
abundance: NA; v_gene: TRBV11-3; j_gene: TRBJ2-6; d_gene: NA; CDR3aa: CASSYTLYSGANVLTF
abundance: few; v_gene: TRBV20-1; j_gene: TRBJ1-2; d_gene: NA; CDR3aa: CSAPGTWGYTF
abundance: NA; v_gene: TRBV4-1; j_gene: TRBJ2-5; d_gene: TRBD2; CDR3aa: CASSQETVGLAGRETQYF
abundance: NA; v_gene: TRBV4-1; j_gene: TRBJ2-3; d_gene: NA; CDR3aa: CASSQGQLADTQYF
abundance: few; v_gene: TRBV5-1; j_gene: TRBJ2-1; d_gene: NA; CDR3aa: CASSLIPGRYNEQFF
abundance: NA; v_gene: TRBV5-1; j_gene: TRBJ1-6; d_gene: NA; CDR3aa: CASGGQQNSPLHF
abundance: few; v_gene: TRBV7-3; j_gene: TRBJ2-1; d_gene: NA; CDR3aa: CASSLEGLDHNEQFF
abundance: few; v_gene: TRBV5-1; j_gene: TRBJ2-5; d_gene: NA; CDR3aa: CASSSIPNQETQYF
abundance: NA; v_gene: TRBV18; j_gene: TRBJ1-2; d_gene: NA; CDR3aa: CASSQIVGTRSDGYTF
abundance: few; v_gene: TRBV6-5; j_gene: TRBJ1-2; d_gene: TRBD1; CDR3aa: CASRGQTIYGYTF
abundance: NA; v_gene: TRBV9; j_gene: TRBJ2-7; d_gene: NA; CDR3aa: CASSTRSWPGPDYEQYF
abundance: NA; v_gene: TRBV4-2; j_gene: TRBJ1-5; d_gene: TRBD1; CDR3aa: CASSQRGPQPQHF
abundance: few; v_gene: TRBV30; j_gene: TRBJ2-7; d_gene: NA; CDR3aa: CACRKDNRAQYF
abundance: few; v_gene: TRBV7-3; j_gene: TRBJ2-3; d_gene: TRBD2; CDR3aa: CASGSGGTDTQYF
abundance: NA; v_gene: TRBV18; j_gene: TRBJ1-2; d_gene: TRBD1; CDR3aa: CASSQLDRDRTGGYTF
abundance: few; v_gene: TRBV4-2; j_gene: TRBJ2-3; d_gene: TRBD1; CDR3aa: CASSQDHPRTGNVGDTQYF
abundance: NA; v_gene: TRBV7-2; j_gene: TRBJ2-1; d_gene: NA; CDR3aa: CASSPPSLVDNEQFF
abundance: few; v_gene: TRBV5-4; j_gene: TRBJ2-7; d_gene: TRBD1; CDR3aa: CASSARDRGQYEQYF
abundance: few; v_gene: TRBV11-1; j_gene: TRBJ2-7; d_gene: TRBD1; CDR3aa: CASSLWGQGFSEQYF
abundance: few; v_gene: TRBV5-5; j_gene: TRBJ2-1; d_gene: NA; CDR3aa: CASSSMQSANEQFF